The 10 T cell receptor beta chains reported below all come from one sample, sequenced in a study of naive and memory T cell subsets (dated by TCRdb to the late 2010s). The antigens of these receptors remain unknown. Library construction relied on UMI-ligation and nested PCR. The data were produced on an Illumina MiSeq. The beta constant-region primer was an equimolar mix of two oligonucleotides covering both TRBC1 and TRBC2. The ligated cDNA went through four rounds of PCR with nested alpha and beta constant-region primers together with the SP2 primer. Using fastp at Q25 and MiXCR, TCRdb reprocessed the public reads and kept productive beta chains. Each entry is one CDR3 protein sequence, shown with its most common DNA and genes. The sample contains 120,000 to 150,000 distinct CDR3 sequences, 15% to 25% of them found a single time. The top ten hold 0.5% to 0.75% of the sample. Overall study results and their limits: A few larger clonotypes were present in naive repertoires, especially CD8 naive repertoires, and these clonotypes were possibly memory cells re-expressing CD45RA.

The sample was naive CD8+ T cells from blood. Read against the paper, the sample's cell subset or site label means: naive T cells, CD45RA high CD27+. The receptors derive from a human donor in good health.

V gene TRBV27 combines with J gene TRBJ2-3; 7 nucleotides line up with TRBD2. With V trimmed by 5 bases and J by 6 bases, 14 bases remained unmatched. From germline, CDR1 is MNHEY and CDR2 SMNVEV (reference sequence). This CDR3 spans 16 amino acids. The DNA for the CDR3 is TGTGCCAGCAGTCACGGGCCTAGCGGAGCCCCGGATACGCAGTATTTT. Protein sequence: CASSHGPSGAPDTQYF.

The gene calls are TRBV7-6 and TRBJ2-7, with 7 positions matching TRBD2. Germline loops: CDR1 SGHVS, CDR2 FNYEAQ. J gave up 5 bases and V 4 bases, and 2 bases lay outside the gene matches. This CDR3 spans 12 amino acids. CDR3 protein: CASSWGGDEQYF. CDR3 in DNA: TGTGCCAGCAGCTGGGGGGGGGACGAGCAGTACTTC.

The rearrangement uses TRBV27 and TRBJ1-2; no firm D call. In germline, CDR1 is MNHEY, CDR2 SMNVEV (reference sequence). CDR3 size: 13 residues. With 2 bases removed from V and 1 base from J, the gap between germline ends came to 5 bases. CDR3 region: CASSLGLNYGYTF. The DNA for the CDR3 is TGTGCCAGCAGTTTAGGGCTTAACTATGGCTACACCTTC.

For the CDR3, the DNA is TGTGCCAGCAGCTCCCCCCTCCTTGAGCAGTTCTTC. Protein sequence: CASSSPLLEQFF. The chain joins TRBV7-8 to TRBJ2-1; D gene uncertain. CDR1 SGHVS and CDR2 FQNEAQ come from the germline V gene. The CDR3 runs 12 residues. V lost 4 bases to trimming and J lost 9 bases, with 10 bases between them.

The V and J genes are TRBV28 and TRBJ1-2; D not certain. This CDR3 contains 15 residues. The ends were cut back, 4 bases at V and 0 bases at J, with 12 bases in the middle. Germline V CDR1 and CDR2: MDHEN, SYDVKM. CDR3 amino acids: CASSWPGSSNYGYTF. The DNA of the CDR3 is TGTGCCAGCAGTTGGCCAGGCTCGTCTAACTATGGCTACACCTTC.

This clonotype showed up many times. This chain links TRBV7-6 with TRBJ1-4, with D tentatively TRBD1 (5 bases). The CDR3 totals 15 residues. Germline V gene lookup returns CDR1 SGHVS and CDR2 FNYEAQ. The V and J ends lost 1 base and 8 bases respectively, with 14 bases between them. The CDR3 DNA reads as TGTGCCAGCAGCTTAGAAGGGGACGGTCAGGAAAAACTGTTTTTT. This gives the protein CASSLEGDGQEKLFF.

This clonotype was seen a few times. The J gene is TRBJ1-5, the V gene TRBV7-6, with D possibly matching TRBD1 (5 bases). This CDR3 comprises 14 residues. Per germline, CDR1 SGHVS and CDR2 FNYEAQ. The V gene lost 1 base and the J gene lost 7 bases, with 11 bases spanning the gap. The CDR3 loop is CASSLDPGTQPQHF. CDR3 coding DNA: TGTGCCAGCAGCTTAGACCCGGGGACCCAGCCCCAGCATTTT.

The chain carries TRBV5-4 and TRBJ2-3; no definite D call. CDR3 length equals 13 residues. CDR1 is SGHNT, CDR2 YYREEE, per germline (reference sequence). V was pared by 4 bases and J by 4 bases, with 10 bases between. The CDR3: CASSLILSDTQYF. CDR3 DNA: TGTGCCAGCAGCCTTATACTTTCAGATACGCAGTATTTT.

This clonotype showed up just a few times. This rearrangement joins TRBV14 to TRBJ2-7; D uncertain. Germline CDR1 reads SGHDN; CDR2 reads FVKESK. The V gene lost 1 base and the J gene lost 6 bases, with 7 bases spanning the gap. CDR3 size: 12 residues. In DNA, the CDR3 is TGTGCCAGCAGCCAAGGAGGATCCGAGCAGTACTTC. It translates to CASSQGGSEQYF.

This clonotype has only a few counts. The chain combines TRBV13 with TRBJ2-7, with 14 bases identical to TRBD2. The CDR3 loop spans 16 amino acids. CDR1 and CDR2 (germline): PRHDT, FYEKMQ (reference sequence). V lost 4 bases to trimming and J lost 2 bases; unmatched junction nucleotides: 4. In DNA form, the CDR3 reads TGTGCCAGCAGCTCACCGACTAGCGGGAGGGCCTACGAGCAGTACTTC. Translated, it gives CASSSPTSGRAYEQYF.